This section outlines one T cell receptor beta chain sequence together with its context. The antigen remains unidentified. Unique molecular identifiers were built into the TCR beta cDNA libraries. It was from roughly 1.1 to 9.2 million T cells that 500,000 to 600,000 cDNA molecules came. TCRdb reanalysed the PCR reads using MiXCR and keeps one entry per CDR3 protein. Seen here are hundreds of thousands of distinct CDR3 sequences, under 55% observed once, and the top ten hold 12%. The record originates from a study of post-analysis software for immune sequencing data. Study background: Patients with relapsing-remitting, secondary progressive and progressive-relapsing multiple sclerosis courses were all represented. Whole-study results and caveats: Significantly decreased normalized Chao1 diversity was recorded for multiple sclerosis patients relative to controls. TRBV5-6, TRBV5-1 and TRBV20-1 belonged to a set of five TRBV segments that were more frequent in patients than controls. F measure clustering grouped samples strongly by preparation batch.

The CDR3 loop spans 12 amino acids. Trimming took off 6 bases at V and 10 bases at J, with 16 bases between the two ends. Per the germline V gene, CDR1 is SQVTM and CDR2 is ANQGSEA. This sequence originates from a girl aged 5 to 17 with multiple sclerosis. V usage is TRBV29-1 and J usage is TRBJ2-1; D is possibly TRBD2 (6 bases). Material: blood. CDR3 region: CSVQLARLEQFF. The CDR3 coding sequence is TGCAGCGTGCAACTAGCCCGATTAGAGCAGTTCTTC.